A single sample is the source of the 3 T cell receptor beta chains below, sequenced in a study of CD8 T cells in Susac syndrome. Roughly 0.5 to 1 ug RNA was reverse transcribed with random hexamers. TCRdb reprocessed the immunoSEQ multiplex PCR reads with MiXCR, giving one entry per CDR3 protein. The table records fewer than 70,000 distinct CDR3 sequences, 95% of them present only once. The material sequenced was CD8+ T cells from PBMCs. These TCRs come from a human donor in good health.

The chain uses TRBV29-1 and TRBJ2-3; unclear D gene. Trimming cost V 6 bases and J 6 bases, with 22 bases left between them. Germline-derived CDR1 and CDR2 are SQVTM and ANQGSEA. The CDR3 is 15 amino acids. The CDR3 loop is CSVVGRSVPGDTQYF. The DNA for the CDR3 is TGCAGCGTCGTTGGCAGGAGTGTCCCTGGGGATACGCAGTATTTT.

The chain is built from TRBV5-1 and TRBJ2-3; maybe TRBD1 (6 bases). The germline V gene has CDR1 SGHRS and CDR2 YFSETQ. This CDR3 spans 14 amino acids. V was trimmed by 2 bases and J by 2 bases, leaving 9 bases between them. CDR3 region: CASSFRGVTDTQYF. For the CDR3, the DNA is TGCGCCAGCAGCTTCAGGGGAGTCACAGATACGCAGTATTTT.

J is TRBJ2-5 and V is TRBV5-6; D is ambiguous. V was cut by 0 bases and J by 2 bases, with 11 bases left in between. CDR3 length: 15 amino acids. Germline assignment: CDR1 SGHDT and CDR2 YYEEEE. Here the CDR3 DNA reads TGTGCCAGCAGCTTGGTCCGCCGGAGACAAGAGACCCAGTACTTC. This encodes CASSLVRRRQETQYF. Filled out from reference TRBV5-6 and TRBJ2-5, the complete variable domain reads DAGVTQSPTHLIKTRGQQVTLRCSPKSGHDTVSWYQQALGQGPQFIFQYYEEEERQRGNFPDRFSGHQFPNYSSELNVNALLLGDSALYLCASSLVRRRQETQYFGPGTRLLVL.